Sequencing of this TCR beta chain was carried out in a study of blood T cells in healthy people across ages. Peripheral blood was drawn, approximately 9.5 milliliters per donor. A J-beta primer mix and a sample-barcoded 5' primer were used in a second PCR of about 7 to 12 cycles. TCRdb redid the calling of the 5' RACE reads with MiXCR, one entry per CDR3 protein. The table includes 1.8 million or so distinct CDR3 sequences, around 40% detected once. Germline V gene lookup returns CDR1 SGHTA and CDR2 FQGNSA. Between the trimmed V and J ends, which lost 5 bases and 6 bases, there was a span of 14 bases. The CDR3 runs 13 residues. This clonotype was counted between two and nine times.

Specimen: blood. The chain combines TRBV7-2 with TRBJ2-7; D gene unclear. The TCR comes from a human donor in good health. The CDR3 is CASSPQNDPEQYF. The CDR3 DNA follows: TGTGCCAGCAGCCCCCAAAACGACCCCGAGCAGTACTTC. Based on the CDR3 plus reference TRBV7-2 and TRBJ2-7, the full variable domain is GAGVSQSPSNKVTEKGKDVELRCDPISGHTALYWYRQSLGQGLEFLIYFQGNSAPDKSGLPSDRFSAERTGGSVSTLTIQRTQQEDSAVYLCASSPQNDPEQYFGPGTRLTVT.